A single sample gave rise to the 2 T cell receptor beta chains below, sequenced in a study of cytomegalovirus exposure and HLA in healthy donors. Repertoires were generated with immunoSEQ multiplex PCR, while TCRdb's copy carries only in-frame clones and drops some. This repertoire shows 250,000 or so clones, 90% found once; its top ten account for under 0.45%. The source material was PBMCs. The source is a woman aged 18-29 years in good health and CMV-seronegative.

The gene calls are TRBV28 and TRBJ2-1; the match to TRBD1 covers 8 bases. Germline CDR1 MDHEN, CDR2 SYDVKM. This CDR3 has 13 amino acids. The V gene end was trimmed by 2 bases and the J gene end by 16 bases; junction bases not matched to a gene: 10. CDR3 residues: CASSLDRDRSKFF. For the CDR3, the DNA is TGTGCCAGCAGTTTAGACCGGGACAGGTCTAAATTCTTC.

The V gene is TRBV4-1, the J gene TRBJ2-2, with a possible D match to TRBD2 (6 bases). The CDR3 loop spans 17 amino acids. V lost 2 bases and J 1 base, leaving 14 bases between the germline ends. In germline, CDR1 is MGHRA, CDR2 YSYEKL. The CDR3 is CASSQPRGLGNTGELFF. The DNA of the CDR3 is TGCGCCAGCAGCCAACCGAGGGGACTCGGGAACACCGGGGAGCTGTTTTTT.